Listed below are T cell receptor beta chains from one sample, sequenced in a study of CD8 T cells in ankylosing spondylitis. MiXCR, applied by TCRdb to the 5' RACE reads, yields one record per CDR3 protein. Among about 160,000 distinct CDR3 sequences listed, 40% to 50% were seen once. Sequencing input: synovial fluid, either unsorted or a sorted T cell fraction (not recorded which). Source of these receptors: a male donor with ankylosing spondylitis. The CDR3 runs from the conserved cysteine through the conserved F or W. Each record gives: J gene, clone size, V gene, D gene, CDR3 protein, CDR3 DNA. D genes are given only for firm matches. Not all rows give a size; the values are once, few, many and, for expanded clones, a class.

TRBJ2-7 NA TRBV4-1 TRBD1 CASSHFQDRPNYEQYF TGCGCCAGCAGCCATTTTCAGGACAGGCCAAACTACGAGCAGTACTTC
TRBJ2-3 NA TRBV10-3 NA CAISEPQGTDTQYF TGTGCCATCAGTGAGCCGCAGGGGACAGATACGCAGTATTTT
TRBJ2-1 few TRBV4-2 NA CASSQVRTRPNNEQFF TGTGCCAGCAGCCAAGTTCGGACCCGACCTAACAATGAGCAGTTCTTC
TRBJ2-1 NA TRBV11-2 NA CASSSPAGTDYNEQFF TGTGCCAGCAGCTCCCCGGCGGGGACAGATTACAATGAGCAGTTCTTC
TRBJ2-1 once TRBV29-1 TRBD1 CSVVGTGRPQGNEQFF TGCAGCGTTGTCGGGACAGGGAGGCCTCAGGGCAATGAGCAGTTCTTC
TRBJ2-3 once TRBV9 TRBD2 CASSAYPREGLGAGGTQYF TGTGCCAGCAGCGCCTACCCGCGGGAGGGCCTCGGCGCGGGAGGTACGCAGTATTTT
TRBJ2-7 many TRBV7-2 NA CASSLGQGYYEQYF TGTGCCAGCAGCTTGGGGCAGGGCTACTACGAGCAGTACTTC
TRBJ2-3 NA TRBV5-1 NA CASSPPDGSGTDTQYF TGCGCCAGCAGCCCCCCGGATGGCTCGGGCACAGATACGCAGTATTTT
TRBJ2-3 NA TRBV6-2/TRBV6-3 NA CASRRARVTDTQYF TGTGCCAGCAGAAGAGCAAGGGTCACAGATACGCAGTATTTT
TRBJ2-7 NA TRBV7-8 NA CASSLERAQFYEQYF TGTGCCAGCAGCTTAGAACGAGCGCAGTTCTACGAGCAGTACTTC
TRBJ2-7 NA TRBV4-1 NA CASSQGIAEQYF TGCGCCAGCAGCCAAGGGATCGCCGAGCAGTACTTC
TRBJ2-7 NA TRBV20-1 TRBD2 CSARWTSGSTYEQYF TGCAGTGCTAGATGGACTAGCGGGTCTACCTACGAGCAGTACTTC
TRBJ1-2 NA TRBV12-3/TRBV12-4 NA CASSFGQTYGYTF TGTGCCAGCAGTTTTGGGCAGACCTATGGCTACACCTTC
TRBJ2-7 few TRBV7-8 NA CASSFRTVMREQYF TGTGCCAGCAGCTTCAGGACGGTTATGCGGGAGCAGTACTTC
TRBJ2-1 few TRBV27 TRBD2 CASSPVFAGGPSYNEQFF TGTGCCAGCAGTCCCGTATTTGCGGGGGGGCCGTCCTACAATGAGCAGTTCTTC
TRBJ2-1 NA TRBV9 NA CASSVDAGANEQFF TGTGCCAGCAGCGTAGATGCAGGGGCGAATGAGCAGTTCTTC
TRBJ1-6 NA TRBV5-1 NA CASSFMYRNNSPLHF TGCGCCAGCAGCTTTATGTATCGGAATAATTCACCCCTCCACTTT
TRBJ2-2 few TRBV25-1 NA CASSEALNTGELFF TGTGCCAGCAGTGAGGCGCTGAACACCGGGGAGCTGTTTTTT
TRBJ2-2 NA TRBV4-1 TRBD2 CASSRQRGGEGTGELFF TGCGCCAGCAGCCGACAACGCGGGGGGGAGGGGACCGGGGAGCTGTTTTTT
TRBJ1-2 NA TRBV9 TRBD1 CASSLTGTGYYGYTF TGTGCCAGCAGCCTCACCGGGACAGGGTACTATGGCTACACCTTC
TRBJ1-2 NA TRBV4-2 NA CASSQGQDSYGYTF TGTGCCAGCAGCCAAGGGCAGGACAGCTATGGCTACACCTTC
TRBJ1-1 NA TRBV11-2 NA CASSLEIHFWNTEAFF TGTGCCAGCAGCTTAGAGATACACTTCTGGAACACTGAAGCTTTCTTT